This record looks at one TCR beta chain sequence and its context. The CDR3 spans 14 residues. Germline V gene data show CDR1 as SGHDT and CDR2 as YYEEEE. V was clipped by 0 bases and J by 11 bases, with 14 bases between them. Patients from Seattle were sampled longitudinally, starting during active infection. The data originate from a study of blood T cell repertoires in COVID-19. Study-wide background: COVID-19 samples, acute and convalescent, were from the United States, Italy and Spain. In each case, the material was cDNA or gDNA derived from T cells, B-cell-depleted T cells, or PBMCs.

Produced via immunoSEQ multiplex PCR; TCRdb's table is partial and in-frame only. Here the sample spans approximately 240,000 clones, approximately 83% being singletons. Source material: peripheral blood. The J gene is TRBJ1-4, the V gene TRBV5-6; D gene unclear. The sequence was obtained from a woman aged 30 to 39 with COVID-19, enrolled during active disease. The CDR3 loop reads CASSLEFSGEKLFF. CDR3 nucleotide sequence: TGTGCCAGCAGCTTGGAGTTCAGCGGGGAGAAACTGTTTTTT.